Listed here are 27 T cell receptor beta chains from one sample, sequenced in a study of blood T cells in healthy people across ages. Using a J-beta primer mix together with a sample-barcoded 5' primer, a second PCR was run for roughly 7 to 11 cycles. TCRdb analysed the 5' RACE reads with MiXCR anew, one entry per CDR3 protein. In the table there are roughly 2 million distinct CDR3 sequences, roughly 52% of which are singletons. Sequencing was carried out using blood. The receptors were gathered from a woman in her thirties or forties in good health.

On this clonotype: Mismatch with germline at one junction end may stem from a read error. This chain joins TRBV12-3 or TRBV12-4 and TRBJ2-3, with D perhaps TRBD1 or TRBD2 (6 bases each). CDR3 length equals 15 residues. The CDR3 protein is CASSPRRGTTDAQYF. In nucleotides, the CDR3 is TGTGCCAGCAGTCCCCGACGGGGGACAACAGATGCGCAGTATTTT.

V gene TRBV11-2 combines with J gene TRBJ2-1; no firm D call. Germline V gene sequence: CDR1 SGHAT, CDR2 FQNNGV. This CDR3 is 13 amino acids long. Trimming stripped 0 bases from V and 10 bases from J, with 10 bases between. The CDR3 protein is CASSLERAGEQFF. The CDR3 nucleotides read TGTGCCAGCAGCTTAGAAAGGGCCGGGGAGCAGTTCTTC.

The chain has TRBV6-1 and TRBJ2-5; D possibly corresponds to TRBD1 (6 bases). Trimming shortened V by 7 bases and J by 4 bases, and 7 bases separated the two germline ends. Germline lookup yields CDR1 MNHNS and CDR2 SASEGT. The CDR3 loop spans 11 amino acids. DNA for the CDR3: TGTGCCAGCACAGGGGTAGAGACCCAGTACTTC. Its translation is CASTGVETQYF.

The V and J genes are TRBV7-2 and TRBJ2-1; 8 nucleotides match TRBD1. The CDR3 is made up of 15 amino acids. Looked up from germline, CDR1 is SGHTA and CDR2 is FQGNSA. The V and J ends lost 5 bases and 7 bases, in that order; junction bases with no gene match: 10. The CDR3 protein is CASSRGQGKLNEQFF. Written as DNA, the CDR3 is TGTGCCAGCAGCAGAGGACAGGGTAAATTAAATGAGCAGTTCTTC.

The V gene is TRBV7-9, the J gene TRBJ2-5; the D call may be TRBD1 or TRBD2 (5 bases each). Germline-derived CDR1 and CDR2 are SEHNR and FQNEAQ (reference sequence). V was clipped by 6 bases and J by 5 bases, with 16 bases between them. The CDR3 is made up of 14 amino acids. This CDR3 is CASRPSGPVETQYF. Written as DNA, the CDR3 is TGTGCCAGCAGACCATCGGGACCGGTTGAGACCCAGTACTTC.

This clonotype has more than one count but fewer than ten. J is TRBJ2-5 and V is TRBV6-2 or TRBV6-3, with 7 bases matching TRBD1. Germline V lookup: CDR1 MNHEY, CDR2 SVGEGT. This CDR3 is 15 amino acids long. Germline trimming cut 6 bases from V and 1 base from J; bases unmatched to any gene: 8. CDR3 loop: CASRPKDRFQETQYF. DNA of the CDR3: TGTGCCAGCAGACCCAAGGACAGGTTCCAAGAGACCCAGTACTTC.

The chain is built from TRBV6-6 and TRBJ2-1; D not certain. The V gene's germline CDR1 is MNHNY and CDR2 SVGAGI (reference sequence). The CDR3 is 14 residues long. Trimming cost V 5 bases and J 4 bases, with 12 bases left between them. For the CDR3, the DNA is TGTGCCAGCAGTCCCTCGACGGAATACAATGAGCAGTTCTTC. Translated: CASSPSTEYNEQFF.

The J gene is TRBJ2-5, the V gene TRBV21-1. The J call is uncertain, as TRBJ2-7 better fits the DNA end. TRBV21-1 is tagged as a pseudogene. The CDR3 has 15 amino acids. This CDR3 reads CASSKARLPGYEQYF. CDR3 nucleotide sequence: TGTGCCAGCAGCAAAGCAAGATTGCCTGGTTACGAGCAGTACTTC.

The chain uses TRBV14 and TRBJ2-7; 11 nucleotides align to TRBD1. There are 15 residues in the CDR3. Germline trimming cut 3 bases from V and 3 bases from J; bases unmatched to any gene: 4. CDR1 is SGHDN and CDR2 is FVKESK in the germline V gene. In nucleotides, the CDR3 is TGTGCCAGCAGCCAGGGACAGGGGGGATTCTACGAGCAGTACTTC. Amino acid sequence: CASSQGQGGFYEQYF.

The V and J genes are TRBV5-1 and TRBJ2-1, with D perhaps TRBD1 (5 bases). Trimming cost V 4 bases and J 5 bases, with 13 bases left between them. CDR1 and CDR2 (germline): SGHRS, YFSETQ. This CDR3 region has 14 residues. CDR3 sequence reads: CASSVQGRHNEQFF. The CDR3 DNA sequence: TGCGCCAGCAGCGTTCAGGGTCGACACAATGAGCAGTTCTTC.

This clonotype has only a few counts. The chain combines TRBV2 with TRBJ2-1; 9 bases line up with TRBD2. With 6 bases clipped from V and 7 bases from J, the junction kept 13 bases outside the gene matches. Germline CDR1 SNHLY, CDR2 FYNNEI. The CDR3 length is 16 residues. The CDR3 DNA is TGTGCCAGCAGCGCCACCCTGGCGGGGGGGGATAATGAGCAGTTCTTC. Its protein product is CASSATLAGGDNEQFF.

The chain joins TRBV20-1 to TRBJ1-5; D perhaps matches TRBD1 (6 bases). Trimming shortened V by 3 bases and J by 4 bases, and 13 bases separated the two germline ends. The CDR3 contains 14 residues. CDR1 and CDR2 (germline): DFQATT, SNEGSKA (reference sequence). CDR3 bases: TGCAGTGCTAGGTCGAGAAGGGGGAATCAGCCCCAGCATTTT. It is translated as CSARSRRGNQPQHF.

This clonotype was found a few times. The V call is TRBV20-1, the J call TRBJ1-5; D is unclear. This CDR3 is 15 amino acids long. Germline assignment: CDR1 DFQATT and CDR2 SNEGSKA (reference sequence). Deletions cut 4 bases from V and 4 bases from J, with 17 bases between. The CDR3 is CSATPTEAYNQPQHF. As DNA, the CDR3 is TGCAGTGCTACCCCGACGGAGGCCTATAATCAGCCCCAGCATTTT.

V gene TRBV20-1 combines with J gene TRBJ1-2; unclear D gene. Trimming removed 5 bases from V and 6 bases from J, with 1 base in between. The CDR3 is 8 residues long. Germline V CDR1 and CDR2: DFQATT, SNEGSKA (reference sequence). The CDR3 sequence is CSAHGYTF. The CDR3 nucleotides are TGCAGTGCTCATGGCTACACCTTC.

Regarding this clonotype: A much larger clone lies a single base off, so this may be a read error. The J gene is TRBJ1-2, the V gene TRBV29-1, with D possibly TRBD1 on 5 matching bases. Per the germline V gene, CDR1 is SQVTM and CDR2 is ANQGSEA. Trimming removed 4 bases from V and 6 bases from J, with 9 bases in between. This CDR3 comprises 11 residues. For the CDR3, the DNA is TGCAGCGTTGTGGGGGACGATGGCTACACCTTC. This codes for CSVVGDDGYTF.

The chain employs TRBV20-1 and TRBJ2-3, with TRBD1 matching over 8 bases. Germline-derived CDR1 and CDR2 are DFQATT and SNEGSKA (reference sequence). The length of the CDR3 is 16 residues. Losses at the gene ends were 1 base for V and 3 bases for J; bases not matched to a gene: 9. This CDR3 is CSARAPGTGLTDTQYF. The CDR3 region has the DNA TGCAGTGCTAGAGCCCCCGGGACAGGTCTTACAGATACGCAGTATTTT.

The J gene is TRBJ1-5, the V gene TRBV19; D possibly corresponds to TRBD1 (6 bases). Germline V gives CDR1 LNHDA, CDR2 SQIVND (reference sequence). The CDR3 has 16 amino acids. The ends were cut back, 8 bases at V and 1 base at J, with 18 bases in the middle. In DNA form, the CDR3 reads TGTGCCAGTCGAGACAGGAGGCTGAAGAGCAATCAGCCCCAGCATTTT. Its protein is CASRDRRLKSNQPQHF.

The J gene is TRBJ1-6, the V gene TRBV7-2; D is unresolved. CDR3 length equals 14 residues. V lost 5 bases to trimming and J lost 7 bases, with 12 bases between them. Germline V lookup: CDR1 SGHTA, CDR2 FQGNSA. CDR3 sequence reads: CASSQRVGNSPLHF. As DNA, the CDR3 is TGTGCCAGCAGCCAAAGGGTAGGGAATTCACCCCTCCACTTT.

V is TRBV4-3 and J is TRBJ2-1, with D perhaps TRBD2 (6 bases). The CDR3 is 17 residues long. Per the germline V gene, CDR1 is LGHNA and CDR2 is YSLEER. Trimming shortened V by 0 bases and J by 7 bases, and 19 bases separated the two germline ends. Here the CDR3 DNA reads TGCGCCAGCAGCCAAGACCTCCCGGGGGAAGGGGCTAATGAGCAGTTCTTC. Its protein is CASSQDLPGEGANEQFF.

The chain uses TRBV12-3 or TRBV12-4 and TRBJ1-4, with TRBD1 as a possible D gene (5 bases). This CDR3 has 15 residues. The germline V and J ends were trimmed by 5 bases and 3 bases, with 13 bases remaining between them. CDR3: CASSLTRGANEKLFF. In DNA form, the CDR3 reads TGTGCCAGCAGTCTCACCCGGGGGGCTAATGAAAAACTGTTTTTT.

The chain is built from TRBV7-2 and TRBJ2-4; D call uncertain. CDR3 length equals 14 residues. V lost 1 base, J lost 7 bases, and 11 bases lay in between. Germline-derived CDR1 and CDR2 are SGHTA and FQGNSA. The CDR3 region has the DNA TGTGCCAGCAGCTTAGAGCTGGGGTTGAACATTCAGTACTTC. Protein sequence: CASSLELGLNIQYF.

The chain combines TRBV28 with TRBJ1-2; no firm D call. V lost 5 bases and J 7 bases, leaving 17 bases between the germline ends. Germline V gene data show CDR1 as MDHEN and CDR2 as SYDVKM. The CDR3 runs to 14 residues. In DNA, the CDR3 is TGTGCCAGCAGTGCCGGCTTGAGAGGGCGTGGCTACACCTTC. Its protein product is CASSAGLRGRGYTF.

This clonotype was recorded a few times. The chain uses TRBV28 and TRBJ2-7, with a possible D match to TRBD2 (6 bases). Trimming took off 5 bases at V and 4 bases at J, with 15 bases between the two ends. Per germline, CDR1 MDHEN and CDR2 SYDVKM. The CDR3 contains 14 residues. The CDR3 is CASSGREGGYEQYF. The CDR3 DNA follows: TGTGCCAGCAGTGGCAGGGAAGGAGGGTACGAGCAGTACTTC.

This clonotype has just a few counts. The rearrangement links TRBV29-1 to TRBJ2-3, with 8 bases that match TRBD1. V shed 3 bases and J 2 bases; nucleotides not matched to a gene: 10. The CDR3 is 16 residues long. Germline CDR1 and CDR2: SQVTM and ANQGSEA. CDR3 protein: CSVDGPGTGYTDTQYF. CDR3 DNA: TGCAGCGTTGATGGCCCCGGGACAGGTTACACAGATACGCAGTATTTT.

This chain uses TRBV25-1 with TRBJ1-1; 8 bases match TRBD1. This CDR3 comprises 15 residues. Trimming took 3 bases from V and 4 from J; bases not matched to a gene: 7. CDR1 MGHDK and CDR2 SYGVNS come from the germline V gene. CDR3 in DNA: TGTGCCAGCAGTGATTCAGGGGGCGCGGGCACTGAAGCTTTCTTT. This encodes CASSDSGGAGTEAFF.

This clonotype has only a few counts. V is TRBV5-1 and J is TRBJ2-7; TRBD1 matches at 8 bases. After removal of 3 bases from V and 0 bases from J, the junction contained 11 bases not matched to a gene. Looked up from germline, CDR1 is SGHRS and CDR2 is YFSETQ. This CDR3 has 17 amino acids. The CDR3 region is CASSWNLRDRISYEQYF. DNA for the CDR3: TGCGCCAGCAGCTGGAATCTCCGGGACAGGATCTCCTACGAGCAGTACTTC.

The rearrangement uses TRBV5-6 and TRBJ2-5, with D perhaps matching TRBD1 (6 bases). Germline loops: CDR1 SGHDT, CDR2 YYEEEE. The V and J ends lost 0 bases and 7 bases respectively, with 22 bases between them. The CDR3 has 17 amino acids. The CDR3 region is CASSLAASEGVLGTQYF. CDR3 DNA sequence: TGTGCCAGCAGCTTGGCCGCCAGCGAGGGGGTTTTGGGGACCCAGTACTTC.